This T cell receptor beta chain was sequenced for a study of PD-L1 blockade in urothelial cancer. Sequencing used immunoSEQ multiplex PCR; TCRdb keeps in-frame clones, though not all of them. The table shows about 88,000 clones, with 90% occurring only once. Looked up from germline, CDR1 is SGDLS and CDR2 is YYNGEE. The CDR3 covers 14 residues. With V trimmed by 0 bases and J by 12 bases, 7 bases remained unmatched. This receptor was identified in a man in his 60s with urothelial cancer. The chain joins TRBV9 to TRBJ1-4; the match to TRBD1 covers 8 bases. The specimen comprised PBMCs, sampled around atezolizumab (anti-PD-L1) treatment. The CDR3 DNA follows: TGTGCCAGCAGCGTAGCTACGACAGGGGAAGAACTGTTTTTT. It encodes CASSVATTGEELFF.